The rows below give T cell receptor beta chains drawn from one sample of a study of OX40 agonist ivuxolimab in advanced cancers. The repertoire was sequenced with immunoSEQ multiplex PCR; TCRdb's copy has only in-frame clones and lacks some. The sample consists of around 40,000 clones, 70% to 90% of them appearing once. The sequenced sample was CD4+ or CD8+ T cells sorted from blood, obtained in a trial of the OX40 agonist ivuxolimab. The receptors shown here come from an adult with an advanced solid tumor such as melanoma, head and neck, liver or kidney cancer. CDR3s include the opening cysteine and the closing phenylalanine or tryptophan. Fields, in order: clone size, J gene, V gene, D gene, CDR3 DNA, CDR3 protein. The D gene is left open where the match is weak. Clone sizes are given selectively: once, few, many, or a class where the clone is expanded.

. | TRBJ2-3 | TRBV20-1 | . | TGCAGTGCTATCTACAGCTTTACGCAGTATTTT | CSAIYSFTQYF
. | TRBJ2-1 | TRBV7-9 | TRBD1 | TGTGCCAGCAGCCCTCCTTCCGGGACAGGGCCCTACAATGAGCAGTTCTTC | CASSPPSGTGPYNEQFF
once | TRBJ1-1 | TRBV5-5 | . | TGTGCCAGCAGCAGCTCCAGGGTTGAGGGCACTGAAGCTTTCTTT | CASSSSRVEGTEAFF
few | TRBJ1-2 | TRBV25-1 | . | TGTGCCAGCAGTGGACAGGACCTCTATGGCTACACCTTC | CASSGQDLYGYTF
. | TRBJ2-5 | TRBV2 | TRBD2 | TGTGCCAGCACGAGCGGGAGGGCCGTGATCCCAAGCCGAAAAGAGACCCAGTACTTC | CASTSGRAVIPSRKETQYF
. | TRBJ1-2 | TRBV28 | . | TGTGCCAGCAGTTTCTGGGGGGGAGCTAACTATGGCTACACCTTC | CASSFWGGANYGYTF
. | TRBJ2-1 | TRBV6-5 | TRBD2 | TGTGCCAGCAGTAGGGTAGCGGGAGTTCAGAAGGAGCAGTTCTTC | CASSRVAGVQKEQFF
few | TRBJ2-7 | TRBV19 | . | TGTGCCAGTAGTATCTTCCACCAGACCTACGAGCAGTACTTC | CASSIFHQTYEQYF
. | TRBJ2-3 | TRBV7-2 | . | TGTGCCAGCACCGGATATAGCGGAAGCACAGATACGCAGTATTTT | CASTGYSGSTDTQYF
. | TRBJ2-1 | TRBV7-2 | . | TGTGCCAGCAGCTTAGTTTCTTCAATCTACAATGAGCAGTTCTTC | CASSLVSSIYNEQFF
. | TRBJ1-2 | TRBV6-6 | . | TGTGCCAGCAGGCCTCAGGCCACTAACTATGGCTACACCTTC | CASRPQATNYGYTF
. | TRBJ2-7 | TRBV25-1 | TRBD1 | TGTGCCAGCAGTGAAATAGGGACAGGGGACTACGAGCAGTACTTC | CASSEIGTGDYEQYF
. | TRBJ1-1 | TRBV5-4 | . | TGTGCCAGCAAGCCCCGCCTCGACGTGGAAAACACTGAAGCTTTCTTT | CASKPRLDVENTEAFF
. | TRBJ2-1 | TRBV5-6 | . | TGTGCCAGCAGCTTGTTTACGGGAGTTACCTACAATGAGCAGTTCTTC | CASSLFTGVTYNEQFF
. | TRBJ1-4 | TRBV5-4 | . | TGTGCCAGCAGCTTAAGAGGACAGTCTTCTGAAAAACTGTTTTTT | CASSLRGQSSEKLFF
. | TRBJ1-3 | TRBV2 | . | TGTGCCAGCAGTGAAGTTACAGGGAGAAACACCATATATTTT | CASSEVTGRNTIYF
few | TRBJ2-7 | TRBV5-1 | . | TGCGCCAGCAGCCTAGCACCGGACCGCTACGAGCAGTACTTC | CASSLAPDRYEQYF
. | TRBJ2-1 | TRBV11-3 | . | TGTGCCAGCAGCTTAGGGATCTACAATGAGCAGTTCTTC | CASSLGIYNEQFF
once | TRBJ2-5 | TRBV7-9 | . | TGTGCCAGCAGCTTTGACCAGGGCCCATTGGAGACCCAGTACTTC | CASSFDQGPLETQYF
. | TRBJ1-2 | TRBV30 | . | TGTGCCTGGACTCTGGTTGGACCCTGGAGGGACTATGGCTACACCTTC | CAWTLVGPWRDYGYTF
. | TRBJ2-1 | TRBV12-5 | . | TGTGCTAGTACGACAGAGAGCTCCTACAATGAGCAGTTCTTC | CASTTESSYNEQFF
. | TRBJ1-2 | TRBV11-2 | TRBD1 | TGTGCCAGCAGCACCGAGCGGAGACAGGGGCTGCTGGACTATGGCTACACCTTC | CASSTERRQGLLDYGYTF
. | TRBJ1-2 | TRBV9 | TRBD1 | TGTGCCAGCAGCGGACCGGGACAGGGAGTCGCTAACTATGGCTACACCTTC | CASSGPGQGVANYGYTF
. | TRBJ1-2 | TRBV25-1 | . | TGTGCCAGCAGTAGGGGAACAACTCGCACCTTC | CASSRGTTRTF
. | TRBJ2-3 | TRBV9 | TRBD2 | TGTGCCAGCAGCCTAGCGGTAAGCACAGATACGCAGTATTTT | CASSLAVSTDTQYF
. | TRBJ2-2 | TRBV11-2 | . | TGTGCCAGCAGCTTAGTCCGGGACACCGGGGAGCTGTTTTTT | CASSLVRDTGELFF
. | TRBJ2-7 | TRBV10-3 | . | TGTGCCATCAGTGAGTTCTACGAGCAGTACTTC | CAISEFYEQYF
. | TRBJ2-7 | TRBV25-1 | . | TGTGCCAGCAGTGAGTACCGGAGCTACGAGCAGTACTTC | CASSEYRSYEQYF
. | TRBJ2-5 | TRBV2 | . | TGTGCCAGCAGTGTGGAGTGGGAAGAGACCCAGTACTTC | CASSVEWEETQYF
. | TRBJ1-3 | TRBV4-2 | . | TGTGCCAGCAGCCCCCCGCGGGGGGCAAACACCATATATTTT | CASSPPRGANTIYF
. | TRBJ2-4 | TRBV2 | . | TGTGCCAGCAGAGAACGTAGCATTCAGTACTTC | CASRERSIQYF
. | TRBJ2-7 | TRBV11-2 | . | TGTGCCAGCAGCCGTACAGGTACCTCCTACGAGCAGTACTTC | CASSRTGTSYEQYF
. | TRBJ1-5 | TRBV6-1 | . | TGTGCCAGCAGTGTTAGTGGTAGCAATCAGCCCCAGCATTTT | CASSVSGSNQPQHF
few | TRBJ2-1 | TRBV11-2 | . | TGTGCCAGCAGCTCGATTCGCCGGGGGCGGAGCGAACCCAATGAGCAGTTCTTC | CASSSIRRGRSEPNEQFF
. | TRBJ1-2 | TRBV11-2 | . | TGTGCCAGCAGCTTGGTCAGGGACTATGGCTACACCTTC | CASSLVRDYGYTF
. | TRBJ2-1 | TRBV7-9 | . | TGTGCCAGCAGCTTGACAGCCAGGGCCTACAATGAGCAGTTCTTC | CASSLTARAYNEQFF
. | TRBJ2-5 | TRBV2 | TRBD2 | TGTGCCAGCAGTGAATTCCCAGCGGGAAGCCGCCAAGAGACCCAGTACTTC | CASSEFPAGSRQETQYF
. | TRBJ2-7 | TRBV19 | . | TGTGCCAGTAGTGGCCGGGGGGAGCAGTACTTC | CASSGRGEQYF
. | TRBJ1-1 | TRBV7-2 | . | TGTGCCAGCAGCTTACAGGAGAACACTGAAGCTTTCTTT | CASSLQENTEAFF
. | TRBJ1-3 | TRBV10-2 | . | TGCGCCAGCAGCCAGGCAGCTGGAAACACCATATATTTT | CASSQAAGNTIYF
. | TRBJ2-3 | TRBV11-3 | . | TGTGCCAGCAGCTTAGGTGGCCGCACAGATACGCAGTATTTT | CASSLGGRTDTQYF
. | TRBJ1-6 | TRBV18 | . | TGTGCCAGCTCACCACCGGGTCTTAATTCACCCCTCCACTTT | CASSPPGLNSPLHF
. | TRBJ2-2 | TRBV7-6 | . | TGTGCCAGCAGCCCCCAAACCGGGGCCGGGGAGCTGTTTTTT | CASSPQTGAGELFF
. | TRBJ2-3 | TRBV5-8 | TRBD2 | TGTGCCAGCACCCTAGCGGGAGCTTTATTGAGGACAGATACGCAGTATTTT | CASTLAGALLRTDTQYF
. | TRBJ2-1 | TRBV27 | . | TGTGCCAGCAGCCAAGACAGAAACTACAATGAGCAGTTCTTC | CASSQDRNYNEQFF